This section outlines one T cell receptor (beta chain) sequence together with its context. Antigen unknown. The data stem from a study of cytomegalovirus exposure and HLA in healthy donors. With 60 Vbeta and 13 Jbeta primers, the PCR was carried out. Produced via immunoSEQ multiplex PCR; TCRdb's table is partial and in-frame only. This table holds under 200,000 clones, roughly 74% found once. Findings and limits, study-wide: Data from an earlier analysis indicated that most TCR beta V segments were productive either about 87% or about 30% of the time. Accurate predictions that matched the HLA-A and HLA-B alleles of most subjects were reportedly made from TCR beta sequences. Excluded were some V segments that proved indistinguishable, including TRBV6-2 and TRBV6-3. The authors later linked a missense DCLRE1C variant to TCR beta V- and J-gene trimming.

The ends were cut back, 2 bases at V and 3 bases at J, with 7 bases in the middle. Germline V gene sequence: CDR1 SEHNR, CDR2 FQNEAQ (reference sequence). There are 13 residues in the CDR3. The chain carries TRBV7-9 and TRBJ1-1; D is uncertain. Sequenced input: PBMCs. This TCR was recovered from a male donor in good health and CMV-seronegative. The CDR3 sequence is CASSLSRDTEAFF. As DNA, the CDR3 is TGTGCCAGCAGCTTATCTCGGGACACTGAAGCTTTCTTT.